The 10 T cell receptor beta chains below were found in one sample sequenced in a study of blood T cell repertoires in COVID-19. TCRdb's table, derived via immunoSEQ multiplex PCR, lists solely in-frame clones and lacks some. The data contain 180,000 or so clones, approximately 89% of them seen just once; the ten biggest clones take up just under 2.5%. The sample taken for sequencing was peripheral blood. Receptors were obtained from a man in his forties with active or convalescent COVID-19.

This clone was counted once. This rearrangement joins TRBV11-3 to TRBJ2-1, with 8 bases lining up with TRBD2. Germline V gene sequence: CDR1 SGHNT, CDR2 YENEEA. V shed 3 bases, J shed 3 bases, and the junction held 4 bases outside the gene matches. The CDR3 is 15 residues long. The CDR3: CASSFSGDLYNEQFF. CDR3 DNA sequence: TGTGCCAGCAGCTTTAGCGGGGACCTCTACAATGAGCAGTTCTTC.

The rearrangement joins TRBV9 to TRBJ1-3, with 9 bases aligning to TRBD1. V lost 9 bases to trimming and J lost 4 bases; unmatched junction nucleotides: 11. CDR3 length: 15 amino acids. CDR1 is SGDLS and CDR2 is YYNGEE in the germline V gene. For the CDR3, the DNA is TGTGCCACTTACAGGGGGCGATTGGGAGGAAACACCATATATTTT. Protein product: CATYRGRLGGNTIYF.

The genes are TRBV28 and TRBJ2-6; 10 positions agree with TRBD2. This CDR3 is built from 21 residues. Germline V gene data show CDR1 as MDHEN and CDR2 as SYDVKM. J lost 0 bases, V lost 3 bases, and 14 bases had no gene match. The CDR3 protein is CASSLGLLAGKVLSGANVLTF. CDR3 DNA sequence: TGTGCCAGCAGTTTGGGATTACTAGCGGGGAAGGTGCTCTCTGGGGCCAACGTCCTGACTTTC.

DNA of the CDR3: TGTGCCAGCTCACCACCCGTGGGACAGGGGGTTTACAATGAGCAGTTCTTC. Its translation: CASSPPVGQGVYNEQFF. The chain joins TRBV18 to TRBJ2-1; 11 bases fit TRBD1. Trimming took 0 bases from V and 4 from J; bases not matched to a gene: 5. Germline-derived CDR1 and CDR2 are KGHSH and LQKENI. This CDR3 has 17 residues.

The genes are TRBV11-1 and TRBJ1-4; 10 nucleotides agree with TRBD1. CDR1 SGHAT and CDR2 FQDESV come from the germline V gene (reference sequence). J lost 7 bases, V lost 5 bases, and 4 bases had no gene match. This CDR3 is 14 amino acids long. This CDR3 is CASSDRDRGEKLFF. In DNA form, the CDR3 reads TGTGCCAGCAGCGACCGGGACAGGGGTGAAAAACTGTTTTTT.

The V gene is TRBV11-2, the J gene TRBJ2-7; 7 nucleotides agree with TRBD1. With 3 bases clipped from V and 2 bases from J, the junction kept 1 base outside the gene matches. Per the germline V gene, CDR1 is SGHAT and CDR2 is FQNNGV. CDR3 length equals 13 residues. The CDR3 DNA is TGTGCCAGCAGCTTGGACAGGACCTACGAGCAGTACTTC. Translation gives CASSLDRTYEQYF.

The chain employs TRBV28 and TRBJ1-2; 11 nucleotides match TRBD1. There are 13 residues in the CDR3. Trimming took 4 bases from V and 8 from J; bases not matched to a gene: 3. CDR1 and CDR2 from the germline V gene are MDHEN and SYDVKM. This CDR3 reads CASSSGQGEGYTF. The CDR3 region has the DNA TGTGCCAGCAGTTCGGGACAGGGGGAAGGCTACACCTTC.

This clone has only one observation. The chain uses TRBV29-1 and TRBJ2-1; a weak D match, TRBD2 (5 bases). Germline V gives CDR1 SQVTM, CDR2 ANQGSEA. V was trimmed by 4 bases and J by 6 bases, leaving 16 bases between them. The CDR3 length is 14 residues. This CDR3 is CSVGLASFVNEQFF. For the CDR3, the DNA is TGCAGCGTTGGTTTGGCTAGCTTCGTCAATGAGCAGTTCTTC.

The chain couples TRBV3-1 (or the pseudogene TRBV3-2) to TRBJ1-2; D call uncertain. The V and J ends lost 1 base and 2 bases respectively, with 8 bases between them. Germline CDR1 LGHDT, CDR2 YNNKEL (reference sequence). The CDR3 is made up of 14 amino acids. In DNA form, the CDR3 reads TGTGCCAGCAGCCAAGCCACAGTGAACTATGGCTACACCTTC. Amino acids: CASSQATVNYGYTF.

The CDR3 nucleotides read TGCGCCAGCAACGGGGGAAGGACAGATACGCAGTATTTT. Its protein product is CASNGGRTDTQYF. This rearrangement joins TRBV5-1 to TRBJ2-3; the D gene is possibly TRBD2 (6 bases). V was shortened by 6 bases and J by 3 bases, with 11 bases between the two germline ends. The CDR3 extends over 13 amino acids. CDR1 and CDR2 (germline): SGHRS, YFSETQ.